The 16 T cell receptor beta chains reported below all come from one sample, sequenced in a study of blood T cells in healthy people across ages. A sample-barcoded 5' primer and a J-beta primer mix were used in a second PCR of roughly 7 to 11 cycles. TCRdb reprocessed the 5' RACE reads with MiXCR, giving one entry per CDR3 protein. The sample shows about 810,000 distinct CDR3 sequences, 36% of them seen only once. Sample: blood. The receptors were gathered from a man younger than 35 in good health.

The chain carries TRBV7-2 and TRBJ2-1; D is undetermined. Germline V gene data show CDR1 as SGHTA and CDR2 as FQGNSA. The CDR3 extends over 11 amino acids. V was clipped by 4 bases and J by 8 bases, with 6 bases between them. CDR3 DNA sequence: TGTGCCAGCAGCTCCTATTATGAGCAGTTCTTC. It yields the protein CASSSYYEQFF.

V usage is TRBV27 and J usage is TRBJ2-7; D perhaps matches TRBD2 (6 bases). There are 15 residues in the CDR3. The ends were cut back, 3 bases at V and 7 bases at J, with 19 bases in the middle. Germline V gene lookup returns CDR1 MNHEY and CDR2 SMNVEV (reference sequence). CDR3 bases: TGTGCCAGCAGTTTGGGACTCCGAGGGTATAATGAGCAGTACTTC. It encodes CASSLGLRGYNEQYF.

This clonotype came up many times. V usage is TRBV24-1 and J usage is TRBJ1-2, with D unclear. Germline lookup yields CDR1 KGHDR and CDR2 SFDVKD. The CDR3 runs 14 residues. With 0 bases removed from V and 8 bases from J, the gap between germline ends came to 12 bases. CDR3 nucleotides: TGTGCCACCAGTGATTTGCTCCGGGAAAGGGGCTACACCTTC. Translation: CATSDLLRERGYTF.

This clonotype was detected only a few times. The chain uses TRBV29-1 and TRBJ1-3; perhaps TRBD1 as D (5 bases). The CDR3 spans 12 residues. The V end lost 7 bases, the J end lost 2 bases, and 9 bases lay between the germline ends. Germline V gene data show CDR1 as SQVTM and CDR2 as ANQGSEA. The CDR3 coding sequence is TGCAGCGCCAGGGACCCTGGAAACACCATATATTTT. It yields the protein CSARDPGNTIYF.

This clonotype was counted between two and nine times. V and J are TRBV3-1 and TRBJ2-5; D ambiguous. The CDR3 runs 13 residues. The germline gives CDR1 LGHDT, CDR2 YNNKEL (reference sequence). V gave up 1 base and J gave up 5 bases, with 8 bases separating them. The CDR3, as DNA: TGTGCCAGCAGCCAAGGGACGGAGGAGACCCAGTACTTC. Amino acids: CASSQGTEETQYF.

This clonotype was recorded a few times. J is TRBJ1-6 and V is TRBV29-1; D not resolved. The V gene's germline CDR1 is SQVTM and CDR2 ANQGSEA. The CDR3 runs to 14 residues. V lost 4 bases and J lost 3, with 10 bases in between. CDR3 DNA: TGCAGCGTTGGGGAGGCGGACTATAATTCACCCCTCCACTTT. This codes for CSVGEADYNSPLHF.

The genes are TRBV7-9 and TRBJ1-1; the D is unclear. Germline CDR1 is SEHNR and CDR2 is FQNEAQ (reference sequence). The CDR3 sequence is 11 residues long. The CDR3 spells CAPAVNTEAFF. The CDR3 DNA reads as TGTGCGCCAGCGGTGAACACTGAAGCTTTCTTT.

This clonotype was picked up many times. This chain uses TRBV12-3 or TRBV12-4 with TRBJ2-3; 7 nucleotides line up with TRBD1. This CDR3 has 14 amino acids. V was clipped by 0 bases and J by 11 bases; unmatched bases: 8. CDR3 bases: TGTGCCAGCAGTTTAGCCTCGACAGGGTTGGGGCAGTATTTT. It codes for CASSLASTGLGQYF.

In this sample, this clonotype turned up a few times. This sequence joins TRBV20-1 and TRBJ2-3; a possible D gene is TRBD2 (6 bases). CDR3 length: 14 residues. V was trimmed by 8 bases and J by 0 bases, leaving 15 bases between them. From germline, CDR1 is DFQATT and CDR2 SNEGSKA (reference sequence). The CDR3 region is CSRPGGVSTDTQYF. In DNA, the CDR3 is TGCAGTCGACCGGGCGGGGTGAGCACAGATACGCAGTATTTT.

CDR3 loop: CASSQEVGGVRTFIAGGPGNEQFF. CDR3 coding DNA: TGTGCCAGCAGCCAAGAAGTGGGGGGGGTGAGGACTTTTATAGCGGGAGGGCCGGGCAATGAGCAGTTCTTC. The V and J genes are TRBV4-2 and TRBJ2-1, with TRBD2 identical over 11 bases. The CDR3 spans 24 residues. Per the germline V gene, CDR1 is LGHNA and CDR2 is YNFKEQ. Trimming cost V 0 bases and J 6 bases; bases outside gene matches: 28.

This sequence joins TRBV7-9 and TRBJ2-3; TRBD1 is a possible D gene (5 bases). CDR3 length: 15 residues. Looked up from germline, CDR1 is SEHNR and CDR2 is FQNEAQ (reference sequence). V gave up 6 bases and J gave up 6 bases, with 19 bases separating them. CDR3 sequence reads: CASSPGIRVGDTQYF. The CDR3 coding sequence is TGTGCCAGCAGTCCAGGGATTCGGGTTGGGGATACGCAGTATTTT.

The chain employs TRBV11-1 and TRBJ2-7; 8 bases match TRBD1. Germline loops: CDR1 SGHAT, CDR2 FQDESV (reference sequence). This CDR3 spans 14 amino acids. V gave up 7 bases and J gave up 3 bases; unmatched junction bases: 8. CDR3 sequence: CASNPGQGLYEQYF. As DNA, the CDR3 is TGTGCCAGCAACCCTGGACAGGGACTCTACGAGCAGTACTTC.

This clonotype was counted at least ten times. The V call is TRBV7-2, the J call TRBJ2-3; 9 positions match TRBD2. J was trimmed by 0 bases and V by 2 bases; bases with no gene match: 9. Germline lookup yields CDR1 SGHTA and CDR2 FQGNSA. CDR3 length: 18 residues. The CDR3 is CASSLTAASGASTDTQYF. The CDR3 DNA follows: TGTGCCAGCAGCTTAACTGCGGCTAGCGGGGCAAGCACAGATACGCAGTATTTT.

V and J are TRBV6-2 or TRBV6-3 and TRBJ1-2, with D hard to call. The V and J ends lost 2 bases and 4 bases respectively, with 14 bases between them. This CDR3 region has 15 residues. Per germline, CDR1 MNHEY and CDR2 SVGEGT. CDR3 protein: CASSYRAGALYGYTF. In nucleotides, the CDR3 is TGTGCCAGCAGTTACAGGGCAGGTGCCCTCTATGGCTACACCTTC.

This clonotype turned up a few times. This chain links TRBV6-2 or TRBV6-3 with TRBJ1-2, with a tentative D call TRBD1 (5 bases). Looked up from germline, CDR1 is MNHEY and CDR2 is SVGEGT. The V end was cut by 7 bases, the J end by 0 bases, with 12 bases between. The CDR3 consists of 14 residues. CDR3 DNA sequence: TGTGCCAGCACCCCCACGGGGGCTAACTATGGCTACACCTTC. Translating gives CASTPTGANYGYTF.

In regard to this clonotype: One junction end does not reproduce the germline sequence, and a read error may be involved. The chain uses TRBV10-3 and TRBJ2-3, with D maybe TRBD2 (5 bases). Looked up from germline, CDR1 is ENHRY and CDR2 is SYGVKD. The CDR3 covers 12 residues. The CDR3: CAISEQEDTQCF. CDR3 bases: TGTGCCATCAGTGAGCAGGAGGATACGCAGTGTTTT.